The sequence of this T cell receptor beta chain was determined in a study of cytomegalovirus exposure and HLA in healthy donors. Across the study: The 120 million or so unique TCR beta sequences, from some 170 million T cells, were found by an earlier analysis. Study-level results: Sequencing likely produced, as an artifact, a cluster of highly shared sequence variants.

Primers for the PCR totalled 60 Vbeta and 13 Jbeta. Method: immunoSEQ multiplex PCR; TCRdb's copy keeps in-frame clones and lacks some. The repertoire consists of 98,000 or so clones, with about three quarters occurring once and the leading ten covering approximately 5.3%. This clone was observed a handful of times. Its antigen is unidentified. The material sequenced was PBMCs. The origin of this receptor is a woman under 30 in good health and CMV-seropositive.

The CDR3 sequence: CASSLMYSTNTGELFF. The CDR3 DNA is TGCGCCAGCAGCTTGATGTACTCTACGAACACCGGGGAGCTGTTTTTT. The chain joins TRBV5-1 to TRBJ2-2; no firm D call. V was cut by 1 base and J by 0 bases, with 10 bases left in between. The CDR3 contains 16 residues. Germline loops: CDR1 SGHRS, CDR2 YFSETQ.